What follows describes a single T cell receptor (beta chain). Antigen unknown. The data were obtained in a study of T cell responses to AZD1222 COVID-19 vaccine. General observations from the study: The donor group comprised mostly white British people and more females; the analysis possibly underestimated clonal diversity. Vaccine-associated CD4 TCRs spanned spike, dominant at 160-218 and 743-854.

CDR3 length equals 13 residues. V was shortened by 2 bases and J by 7 bases, with 11 bases between the two germline ends. Germline-derived CDR1 and CDR2 are SNHLY and FYNNEI. This table comes from immunoSEQ multiplex PCR, and its TCRdb copy is limited to in-frame clones, with some not included. The sample shows 150,000 to 200,000 clones, 70% to 90% of them seen only once. Analysis merged second doses at about 4 or about 12 weeks. Material: peripheral blood, obtained 28 days after the second AZD1222 dose. The clonotype comes from an adult who received the AZD1222 COVID-19 vaccine. V usage is TRBV2 and J usage is TRBJ1-2; D is undetermined. DNA for the CDR3: TGTGCCAGCAGTGAAATATGGGCGGGTGGCTACACCTTC. Protein: CASSEIWAGGYTF.